This entry lists 27 T cell receptor beta chains sequenced from one sample in a study of CD8 T cells in Susac syndrome. The authors reverse transcribed 0.5 to 1 ug RNA with random hexamers. MiXCR was run by TCRdb on the immunoSEQ multiplex PCR reads, yielding one entry per CDR3 protein. Here the sample spans about 430,000 distinct CDR3 sequences, 85% to 90% being singletons. Sequenced: CD8+ T cells from PBMCs. Receptors were obtained from a human donor with multiple sclerosis.

This chain links TRBV6-2 or TRBV6-3 with TRBJ2-1; a possible D gene is TRBD1 (5 bases). V shed 1 base and J shed 8 bases, with 18 bases lying between them. Germline lookup yields CDR1 MNHEY and CDR2 SVGEGT. This CDR3 is 16 amino acids long. The CDR3 nucleotides read TGTGCCAGCAGTTACTTAGGGGTAGTCGAAGTGGATGAGCAGTTCTTC. Amino acids: CASSYLGVVEVDEQFF.

The rearrangement links TRBV6-5 to TRBJ2-7; a possible D gene is TRBD1 (5 bases). The germline CDR1 and CDR2 sequences are MNHEY and SVGAGI. Trimming cost V 0 bases and J 5 bases, with 14 bases left between them. CDR3 length: 15 amino acids. CDR3 sequence (DNA): TGTGCCAGCAGTTACTCGGGCAGGGTCGTCCACGAGCAGTACTTC. Translation gives CASSYSGRVVHEQYF.

The chain is built from TRBV18 and TRBJ1-5; D may be TRBD1 (5 bases). Deletions cut 1 base from V and 6 bases from J, with 10 bases between. Germline lookup yields CDR1 KGHSH and CDR2 LQKENI. The CDR3 runs 14 residues. The CDR3 DNA reads as TGTGCCAGCTCACCACGTCAGGGAACTCAGCCCCAGCATTTT. Its translation is CASSPRQGTQPQHF.

The rearrangement links TRBV5-4 to TRBJ2-3; 12 bases map to TRBD2. The trim removed 1 base at V and 5 bases at J, leaving 5 bases unmatched. Per the germline V gene, CDR1 is SGHNT and CDR2 is YYREEE (reference sequence). The CDR3 totals 16 residues. CDR3 DNA: TGTGCCAGCAGCTTGTGGACTAGCGGGATGGGAGATACGCAGTATTTT. This sequence encodes CASSLWTSGMGDTQYF.

V is TRBV10-1 and J is TRBJ2-2; TRBD2 aligns across 9 bases. The CDR3 runs to 16 residues. With 0 bases clipped from V and 9 bases from J, the junction kept 8 bases outside the gene matches. From germline, CDR1 is WNHNN and CDR2 SYGVQD (reference sequence). The CDR3 reads CASSESVAGEPRELFF. The CDR3 bases are TGCGCCAGCAGTGAGTCGGTAGCGGGAGAACCCAGGGAGCTGTTTTTT.

The gene calls are TRBV30 and TRBJ1-2; D gene unclear. The CDR3 contains 14 residues. The germline V gene encodes CDR1 GTSNPN and CDR2 SVGIG (reference sequence). The germline V and J ends were trimmed by 4 bases and 1 base, with 13 bases remaining between them. The CDR3 protein is CAWTVPGSNYGYTF. In DNA, the CDR3 is TGTGCCTGGACAGTACCCGGGAGTAACTATGGCTACACCTTC. Full variable domain (missing parts from reference TRBV30 and TRBJ1-2): SQTIHQWPATLVQPVGSPLSLECTVEGTSNPNLYWYRQAAGRGLQLLFYSVGIGQISSEVPQNLSASRPQDRQFILSSKKLLLSDSGFYLCAWTVPGSNYGYTFGSGTRLTVV.

V gene TRBV27 combines with J gene TRBJ1-6; D ambiguous. V was pared by 4 bases and J by 8 bases, with 6 bases between. This CDR3 comprises 12 residues. Germline V gives CDR1 MNHEY, CDR2 SMNVEV (reference sequence). The CDR3 sequence: CASSSSDSPLHF. The CDR3 DNA follows: TGTGCCAGCAGTTCGTCGGATTCACCCCTCCACTTT.

This chain links TRBV4-1 with TRBJ2-3; unclear D gene. Germline V gene sequence: CDR1 MGHRA, CDR2 YSYEKL. Deletions cut 1 base from V and 7 bases from J, with 9 bases between. The CDR3 is made up of 13 amino acids. CDR3: CASSQGPEHTQYF. The CDR3 DNA reads as TGCGCCAGCAGCCAAGGTCCTGAACATACGCAGTATTTT.

The chain couples TRBV28 to TRBJ1-5; a weak D match, TRBD1 (6 bases). The V end lost 2 bases, the J end lost 6 bases, and 17 bases lay between the germline ends. The CDR3 contains 16 residues. Germline V lookup: CDR1 MDHEN, CDR2 SYDVKM. CDR3 region: CASSLPGGEKGQPQHF. The CDR3 DNA is TGTGCCAGCAGTTTACCGGGGGGCGAAAAGGGTCAGCCCCAGCATTTT.

This CDR3 reads CASSPTGPEQFF. Written as DNA, the CDR3 is TGTGCCAGCAGTCCCACAGGGCCTGAGCAGTTCTTC. V is TRBV27 and J is TRBJ2-1; TRBD1 is a possible D gene (6 bases). Germline values: CDR1 MNHEY, CDR2 SMNVEV (reference sequence). V lost 5 bases and J 9 bases, leaving 11 bases between the germline ends. The CDR3 is 12 residues long.

The V call is TRBV2, the J call TRBJ2-7; D remains unclear. Trimming took 2 bases from V and 0 from J, leaving 11 bases between them. CDR1 and CDR2 from the germline V gene are SNHLY and FYNNEI. The length of the CDR3 is 15 residues. CDR3 in amino acids: CASSEYVGLSYEQYF. In DNA, the CDR3 is TGTGCCAGCAGTGAATACGTAGGCCTCTCCTACGAGCAGTACTTC. The variable domain in full, completed from reference TRBV2 and TRBJ2-7, reads EPEVTQTPSHQVTQMGQEVILRCVPISNHLYFYWYRQILGQKVEFLVSFYNNEISEKSEIFDDQFSVERPDGSNFTLKIRSTKLEDSAMYFCASSEYVGLSYEQYFGPGTRLTVT.

The chain recombines TRBV12-3 or TRBV12-4 with TRBJ1-2; D possibly corresponds to TRBD1 (6 bases). The ends were cut back, 3 bases at V and 3 bases at J, with 14 bases in the middle. The CDR3 has 15 residues. CDR3 loop: CASSLNPGGDYGYTF. The CDR3 coding sequence is TGTGCCAGCAGTTTGAACCCGGGGGGCGACTATGGCTACACCTTC.

The rearrangement uses TRBV7-9 and TRBJ2-7; D possibly corresponds to TRBD2 (7 bases). The CDR3 contains 13 residues. The V end lost 5 bases, the J end lost 4 bases, and 12 bases lay between the germline ends. The germline V gene has CDR1 SEHNR and CDR2 FQNEAQ (reference sequence). The CDR3 bases are TGTGCCAGCAGCCATGGGGGGGCGTACGAGCAGTACTTC. Translated, it gives CASSHGGAYEQYF. Variable domain in full (rest from reference TRBV7-9 and TRBJ2-7): DTGVSQNPRHKITKRGQNVTFRCDPISEHNRLYWYRQTLGQGPEFLTYFQNEAQLEKSRLLSDRFSAERPKGSFSTLEIQRTEQGDSAMYLCASSHGGAYEQYFGPGTRLTVT.

The chain joins TRBV12-3 or TRBV12-4 to TRBJ2-1; no firm D call. CDR3 length: 12 amino acids. The germline V and J ends were trimmed by 1 base and 8 bases, with 6 bases remaining between them. The CDR3 is CASSLGYDEQFF. DNA of the CDR3: TGTGCCAGCAGTTTAGGGTATGATGAGCAGTTCTTC.

This chain joins TRBV19 and TRBJ1-1; a possible D gene is TRBD1 (5 bases). Between the trimmed V and J ends, which lost 2 bases and 0 bases, there was a span of 10 bases. The CDR3 totals 15 residues. CDR1 is LNHDA and CDR2 is SQIVND in the germline V gene (reference sequence). The CDR3 coding sequence is TGTGCCAGTAGTATATCCGGGACGGTGAACACTGAAGCTTTCTTT. This translates into CASSISGTVNTEAFF. Using reference TRBV19 and TRBJ1-1 for the parts outside the CDR3, the full variable domain is DGGITQSPKYLFRKEGQNVTLSCEQNLNHDAMYWYRQDPGQGLRLIYYSQIVNDFQKGDIAEGYSVSREKKESFPLTVTSAQKNPTAFYLCASSISGTVNTEAFFGQGTRLTVV.

The chain combines TRBV11-2 with TRBJ2-5, with a weak D call TRBD1 (5 bases). Germline V gene lookup returns CDR1 SGHAT and CDR2 FQNNGV. CDR3 size: 16 residues. V shed 8 bases and J shed 1 base, with 20 bases lying between them. CDR3 DNA sequence: TGTGCCAGCCGCCAAGGTTCAGGGTCCCTCCAAGAGACCCAGTACTTC. It is translated as CASRQGSGSLQETQYF.

The CDR3 reads CASSFLGQRKPYEQYF. CDR3 in DNA: TGTGCCAGCAGTTTTCTGGGACAGCGCAAGCCTTACGAGCAGTACTTC. The chain recombines TRBV27 with TRBJ2-7; TRBD1 aligns across 7 bases. Germline V CDR1 and CDR2: MNHEY, SMNVEV (reference sequence). The ends lost 3 bases at V and 4 bases at J; junction bases unmatched: 12. This CDR3 is 16 amino acids long.

This clonotype was observed once. This sequence joins TRBV27 and TRBJ1-1, with D tentatively TRBD1 (6 bases). CDR3 size: 17 residues. V lost 3 bases to trimming and J lost 0 bases, with 17 bases between them. CDR1 MNHEY and CDR2 SMNVEV come from the germline V gene (reference sequence). DNA for the CDR3: TGTGCCAGCAGTTTGCATAACGGGGGCTTTCTGAACACTGAAGCTTTCTTT. Residues: CASSLHNGGFLNTEAFF.

The rearrangement joins TRBV30 to TRBJ2-3, with TRBD1 identical over 9 bases. With V trimmed by 1 base and J by 5 bases, 4 bases remained unmatched. This CDR3 has 14 residues. Germline V gene sequence: CDR1 GTSNPN, CDR2 SVGIG (reference sequence). CDR3 amino acids: CAWSEGTGKDTQYF. Written as DNA, the CDR3 is TGTGCCTGGAGTGAGGGGACAGGGAAAGATACGCAGTATTTT.

J is TRBJ2-7 and V is TRBV27, with TRBD1 as a possible D gene (5 bases). V lost 3 bases, J lost 4 bases, and 10 bases lay in between. CDR1 and CDR2 (germline): MNHEY, SMNVEV (reference sequence). This CDR3 spans 13 amino acids. For the CDR3, the DNA is TGTGCCAGCAGTTTCTCCCAGGGTTACGAGCAGTACTTC. Protein product: CASSFSQGYEQYF.

The chain joins TRBV15 to TRBJ1-1; tentative D call: TRBD1 (6 bases). The CDR3 loop spans 11 amino acids. Deletions cut 3 bases from V and 11 bases from J, with 10 bases between. The germline V gene encodes CDR1 LNHNV and CDR2 YYDKDF (reference sequence). The CDR3 nucleotides read TGTGCCACCAGCAGGTCAGGGGAGGCTTTCTTT. It is translated as CATSRSGEAFF.

This clonotype was found a few times. The V gene is TRBV27, the J gene TRBJ2-7, with D unresolved. Trimming removed 0 bases at V and 1 base at J, with 7 bases between. The CDR3 covers 14 residues. Germline V lookup: CDR1 MNHEY, CDR2 SMNVEV (reference sequence). The CDR3 spells CASSLSPGSYEQYF. The CDR3 DNA sequence: TGTGCCAGCAGTTTATCGCCAGGATCCTACGAGCAGTACTTC.

The rearrangement joins TRBV4-2 to TRBJ2-1; D not certain. The CDR3 contains 13 residues. Germline V gives CDR1 LGHNA, CDR2 YNFKEQ. Trimming stripped 0 bases from V and 6 bases from J, with 6 bases between. This CDR3 reads CASSQDPGNEQFF. The CDR3 DNA reads TGTGCCAGCAGCCAAGATCCGGGCAATGAGCAGTTCTTC.

The chain uses TRBV7-9 and TRBJ2-2; 7 bases fit TRBD2. The CDR3 length is 16 residues. Unmatched junction bases numbered 9, after V lost 5 bases and J lost 3 bases. Germline-derived CDR1 and CDR2 are SEHNR and FQNEAQ (reference sequence). The CDR3 nucleotides read TGTGCCAGCAGCCCCAGTGGGGGGGAACACACCGGGGAGCTGTTTTTT. It specifies CASSPSGGEHTGELFF.

The chain links TRBV20-1 to TRBJ2-1; D ambiguous. Germline values: CDR1 DFQATT, CDR2 SNEGSKA (reference sequence). CDR3 length: 13 amino acids. V was cut by 3 bases and J by 2 bases, with 8 bases left in between. The DNA of the CDR3 is TGCAGTGCTAGTGTGGCTACCTACAATGAGCAGTTCTTC. It specifies CSASVATYNEQFF.

The V gene is TRBV6-5, the J gene TRBJ2-2, with D unresolved. This CDR3 contains 16 residues. Germline values: CDR1 MNHEY, CDR2 SVGAGI. V was shortened by 0 bases and J by 4 bases, with 12 bases between the two germline ends. Written as DNA, the CDR3 is TGTGCCAGCAGTTACTCCACACCTCCGGGCACCGGGGAGCTGTTTTTT. Protein: CASSYSTPPGTGELFF.

The genes are TRBV7-2 and TRBJ1-2; D is ambiguous. This CDR3 has 16 amino acids. The germline V gene has CDR1 SGHTA and CDR2 FQGNSA. The V end was cut by 4 bases, the J end by 4 bases, with 19 bases between. This chain's CDR3 is CASSSTQSGGFYGYTF. CDR3 DNA sequence: TGTGCCAGCAGCTCCACACAATCAGGAGGGTTCTATGGCTACACCTTC.